The 14 T cell receptor beta chains listed next were all sequenced from one sample in a study of beta chain features in type 1 diabetes. Points from the study as a whole: TCRB CDR3s were moderately but significantly shorter in Type 1 diabetes patients in all four CD4+ subsets.

As every portion of the isolated RNA was reverse transcribed, the sequencing read expressed TCRB transcripts. Sequencing was performed with immunoSEQ multiplex PCR; in TCRdb, only in-frame clones are kept and a portion is missing. The sample yields about 340,000 clones, approximately 9.9% seen once. For these TCRs, the target antigens are not known. Sequencing was done on a sample of central memory CD4+ T cells from blood. The receptors come from a man aged 25 to 40 with type 1 diabetes.

The rearrangement joins TRBV2 to TRBJ1-1; no clear D gene. Deletions cut 10 bases from V and 1 base from J, with 13 bases between. CDR3 length: 13 residues. Germline V gene lookup returns CDR1 SNHLY and CDR2 FYNNEI. This CDR3 is CATTTFRNTEAFF. The CDR3 DNA reads as TGTGCCACTACCACATTCAGGAACACTGAAGCTTTCTTT.

This clone was seen more than once but under ten times. V usage is TRBV5-1 and J usage is TRBJ2-1; 9 bases align to TRBD2. V shed 3 bases and J 8 bases; nucleotides not matched to a gene: 9. CDR1 and CDR2 from the germline V gene are SGHRS and YFSETQ. CDR3 length: 15 residues. CDR3 bases: TGCGCCAGCAGCTGGCTAGCGGGGTTATCGGATGAGCAGTTCTTC. This codes for CASSWLAGLSDEQFF.

This clone was observed a few times. This chain links TRBV7-9 with TRBJ2-1, with 13 bases aligning to TRBD2. J lost 4 bases, V lost 5 bases, and 5 bases had no gene match. CDR3 size: 16 residues. The germline V gene encodes CDR1 SEHNR and CDR2 FQNEAQ (reference sequence). The CDR3 DNA follows: TGTGCCAGCAGCCCGACTAGCGGGGGGTCATACAATGAGCAGTTCTTC. Its translation is CASSPTSGGSYNEQFF.

V and J are TRBV4-3 and TRBJ1-2; TRBD1 aligns across 11 bases. Germline V gene sequence: CDR1 LGHNA, CDR2 YSLEER. The J segment lost 2 bases and the V segment lost 4 bases, leaving 3 bases of the junction unmatched. The length of the CDR3 is 15 residues. The chain's CDR3 is CASSRGTGGNYGYTF. The CDR3 coding sequence is TGCGCCAGCAGCCGGGGGACAGGGGGGAACTATGGCTACACCTTC.

This clone was counted at least ten times. This chain joins TRBV9 and TRBJ1-3, with a possible D match to TRBD1 (5 bases). Germline V CDR1 and CDR2: SGDLS, YYNGEE. V was shortened by 3 bases and J by 2 bases, with 9 bases between the two germline ends. The CDR3 extends over 14 amino acids. CDR3: CASSEGTPGNTIYF. The CDR3 region has the DNA TGTGCCAGCAGCGAGGGGACTCCTGGAAACACCATATATTTT.

V gene TRBV27 combines with J gene TRBJ2-2, with TRBD2 as a possible D gene (6 bases). V dropped 7 bases and J dropped 1 base, with 10 bases sitting between them. Germline CDR1 and CDR2: MNHEY and SMNVEV (reference sequence). The length of the CDR3 is 14 residues. CDR3 protein: CASIGSGNTGELFF. The CDR3 bases are TGTGCCAGCATCGGGAGCGGGAACACCGGGGAGCTGTTTTTT.

V gene TRBV28 combines with J gene TRBJ1-3; possibly TRBD1 for D (5 bases). V lost 5 bases, J lost 6 bases, and 14 bases lay in between. This CDR3 spans 14 amino acids. Germline-derived CDR1 and CDR2 are MDHEN and SYDVKM. CDR3 protein: CASSDSTVVNTIYF. The CDR3 region has the DNA TGTGCCAGCAGTGACTCGACAGTAGTAAACACCATATATTTT.

The chain links TRBV15 to TRBJ2-5; either TRBD1 or TRBD2 may fit D (5 bases each). The CDR3 is 15 amino acids. Germline CDR1 is LNHNV and CDR2 is YYDKDF (reference sequence). Trimming cost V 1 base and J 1 base, with 10 bases left between them. The CDR3 region has the DNA TGTGCCACCAGCAGAGGGGGGAATCCCCAAGAGACCCAGTACTTC. Translating it yields CATSRGGNPQETQYF.

In this sample, this clone turned up many times. The rearrangement joins TRBV4-1 to TRBJ2-3, with TRBD1 identical over 9 bases. V dropped 0 bases and J dropped 8; count of bases not matched to a gene: 9. The CDR3 is 16 amino acids. CDR1 and CDR2 from the germline V gene are MGHRA and YSYEKL. CDR3 amino acids: CASSQEGADRGGTQYF. The CDR3 DNA follows: TGCGCCAGCAGCCAAGAAGGTGCGGACAGGGGAGGTACGCAGTATTTT.

This clone was seen a few times. The V gene is TRBV9, the J gene TRBJ2-1; 7 bases are a match to TRBD2. V lost 0 bases to trimming and J lost 5 bases; unmatched junction nucleotides: 8. Germline CDR1 SGDLS, CDR2 YYNGEE. This CDR3 region has 16 residues. CDR3 bases: TGTGCCAGCAGCGTAGGGTCAGGAGCGGGGCACAATGAGCAGTTCTTC. Translating gives CASSVGSGAGHNEQFF.

The chain joins TRBV20-1 to TRBJ2-1; D gene ambiguous. V was shortened by 5 bases and J by 9 bases, with 8 bases between the two germline ends. CDR1 and CDR2 (germline): DFQATT, SNEGSKA (reference sequence). The CDR3 is 10 amino acids. The CDR3 sequence is CSAHRGEQFF. The DNA of the CDR3 is TGCAGTGCTCATCGCGGTGAGCAGTTCTTC.

This clone showed up just a few times. Additional DNA sequences in this sample encode the identical CDR3. This chain joins TRBV30 and TRBJ1-1, with D possibly matching TRBD1 (5 bases). Trimming left V 5 bases short and J 5 bases short, with 12 bases between. Germline V gene data show CDR1 as GTSNPN and CDR2 as SVGIG (reference sequence). The CDR3 has 12 amino acids. The CDR3 nucleotides are TGTGCCTGGTCTAGGGGAAGGACTGAAGCTTTCTTT. Amino acids: CAWSRGRTEAFF.

The J gene is TRBJ1-2, the V gene TRBV28; no reliable D call. CDR1 is MDHEN and CDR2 is SYDVKM in the germline V gene. This CDR3 is 16 amino acids long. Trimming shortened V by 7 bases and J by 4 bases, and 22 bases separated the two germline ends. CDR3 loop: CASTKIDREIIYGYTF. Written as DNA, the CDR3 is TGTGCCAGCACGAAAATTGACCGGGAGATAATCTATGGCTACACCTTC.

The V call is TRBV28, the J call TRBJ2-3; D may match TRBD1 or TRBD2 (6 bases each). CDR1 MDHEN and CDR2 SYDVKM come from the germline V gene. V was trimmed by 6 bases and J by 0 bases, leaving 10 bases between them. This CDR3 has 14 amino acids. The CDR3 reads CASSKGGSTDTQYF. Here the CDR3 DNA reads TGTGCCAGCAGCAAGGGGGGCAGCACAGATACGCAGTATTTT.